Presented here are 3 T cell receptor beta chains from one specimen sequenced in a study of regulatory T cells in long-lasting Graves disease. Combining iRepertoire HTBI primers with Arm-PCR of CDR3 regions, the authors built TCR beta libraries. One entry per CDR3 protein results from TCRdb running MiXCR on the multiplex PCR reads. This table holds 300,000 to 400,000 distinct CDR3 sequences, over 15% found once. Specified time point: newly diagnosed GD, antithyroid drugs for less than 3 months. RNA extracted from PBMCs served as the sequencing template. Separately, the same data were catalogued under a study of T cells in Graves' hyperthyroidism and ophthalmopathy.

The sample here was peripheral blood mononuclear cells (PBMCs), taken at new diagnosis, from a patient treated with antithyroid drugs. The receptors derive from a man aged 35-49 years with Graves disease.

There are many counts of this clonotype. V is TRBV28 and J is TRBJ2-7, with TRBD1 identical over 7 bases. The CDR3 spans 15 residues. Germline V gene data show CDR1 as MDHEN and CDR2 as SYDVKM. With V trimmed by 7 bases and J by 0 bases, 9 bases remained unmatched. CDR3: CASTPDRLSSYEQYF. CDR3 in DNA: TGTGCCAGCACCCCGGACAGGCTGAGCTCCTACGAGCAGTACTTC.

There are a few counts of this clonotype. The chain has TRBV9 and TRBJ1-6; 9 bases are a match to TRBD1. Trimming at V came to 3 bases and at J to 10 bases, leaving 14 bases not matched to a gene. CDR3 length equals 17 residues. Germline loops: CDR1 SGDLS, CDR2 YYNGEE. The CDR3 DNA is TGTGCCAGCAGCGGAGGGGGGTGGGACAGGGATGTCTCACCCCTCCACTTT. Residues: CASSGGGWDRDVSPLHF.

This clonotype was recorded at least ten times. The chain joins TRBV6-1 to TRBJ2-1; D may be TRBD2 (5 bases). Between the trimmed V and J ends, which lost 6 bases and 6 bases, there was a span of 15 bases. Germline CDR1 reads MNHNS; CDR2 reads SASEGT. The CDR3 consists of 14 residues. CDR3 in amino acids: CASSKSIRGNEQFF. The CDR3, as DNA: TGTGCCAGCAGCAAGTCTATTCGGGGCAATGAGCAGTTCTTC.